The 29 T cell receptor beta chains in this list originate from one sample, sequenced in a study of T cells in Graves' hyperthyroidism and ophthalmopathy. Amplified TCR beta CDR3 regions came from RNA transcripts. Primed by the HTBI set, a first-round RT-PCR was run on the TCR CDR3. TCRdb reprocessed the multiplex PCR reads via MiXCR and lists one record per CDR3 protein. The sample carries about 360,000 distinct CDR3 sequences, roughly 19% recorded once. The material sequenced was blood. These receptors all come from a woman aged 18-30 years with Graves' hyperthyroidism.

The chain recombines TRBV5-1 with TRBJ1-1, with D maybe TRBD1 (5 bases). The V end was cut by 4 bases, the J end by 6 bases, with 16 bases between. Per the germline V gene, CDR1 is SGHRS and CDR2 is YFSETQ. The CDR3 consists of 14 residues. DNA of the CDR3: TGCGCCAGCAGCCAACCGACAGCCAACGCTGAAGCTTTCTTT. Translating it yields CASSQPTANAEAFF.

The chain couples TRBV27 to TRBJ2-5, with TRBD1 matching over 9 bases. Unmatched junction bases numbered 4, after V lost 8 bases and J lost 6 bases. The CDR3 length is 12 residues. The germline V gene has CDR1 MNHEY and CDR2 SMNVEV (reference sequence). The CDR3 sequence is CASRDREQTQYF. DNA for the CDR3: TGTGCCAGCCGGGACAGGGAGCAGACCCAGTACTTC.

This clonotype was recorded many times. This sequence joins TRBV7-6 and TRBJ2-7; D gene ambiguous. Germline CDR1 is SGHVS and CDR2 is FNYEAQ. There are 14 residues in the CDR3. The germline V and J ends were trimmed by 5 bases and 2 bases, with 13 bases remaining between them. The CDR3 sequence is CASSNWASPYEQYF. Here the CDR3 DNA reads TGTGCCAGCAGCAACTGGGCCTCGCCCTACGAGCAGTACTTC.

This clonotype has ten or more counts. V gene TRBV15 combines with J gene TRBJ2-5, with D possibly matching TRBD2 (7 bases). The CDR3 has 23 residues. The ends were cut back, 0 bases at V and 5 bases at J, with 37 bases in the middle. CDR1 LNHNV and CDR2 YYDKDF come from the germline V gene (reference sequence). The CDR3 reads CATSRDRRPVGGKAGALPETQYF. As DNA, the CDR3 is TGTGCCACCAGCAGAGATAGACGGCCCGTAGGTGGTAAGGCGGGGGCCCTGCCGGAGACCCAGTACTTC.

Ten or more counts support this clonotype. The chain has TRBV2 and TRBJ1-2, with 10 bases fitting TRBD1. This CDR3 has 15 residues. Germline values: CDR1 SNHLY, CDR2 FYNNEI. After removal of 4 bases from V and 4 bases from J, the junction contained 6 bases not matched to a gene. The DNA for the CDR3 is TGTGCCAGCAGTGCCCGCGGGACAGGGGCCTATGGCTACACCTTC. Translated, it gives CASSARGTGAYGYTF.

Ten or more counts support this clonotype. The V call is TRBV12-3 or TRBV12-4, the J call TRBJ1-1; D gene ambiguous. V was clipped by 1 base and J by 11 bases, with 11 bases between them. The CDR3 contains 12 residues. The CDR3 loop reads CASSLDGGPAFF. The CDR3 nucleotides are TGTGCCAGCAGTTTAGATGGCGGGCCGGCTTTCTTT.

In its sample, this clonotype was seen many times. The chain combines TRBV20-1 with TRBJ2-2; 10 bases fit TRBD2. The J segment lost 3 bases and the V segment lost 0 bases, leaving 7 bases of the junction unmatched. This CDR3 has 17 residues. Germline-derived CDR1 and CDR2 are DFQATT and SNEGSKA (reference sequence). CDR3 in amino acids: CSARDRTSGAYTGELFF. As DNA, the CDR3 is TGCAGTGCTAGAGATCGTACTAGCGGGGCTTACACCGGGGAGCTGTTTTTT.

There are many counts of this clonotype. The chain recombines TRBV29-1 with TRBJ1-1, with D possibly TRBD1 on 6 matching bases. The CDR3 consists of 12 residues. Trimming cost V 7 bases and J 8 bases, with 17 bases left between them. Germline-derived CDR1 and CDR2 are SQVTM and ANQGSEA. The CDR3 region has the DNA TGCAGCGCCATTGAGGGGGGCGACGAAGCTTTCTTT. Protein: CSAIEGGDEAFF.

This clonotype has at least ten counts. The CDR3 here is CASTPWGATEAFF. The DNA for the CDR3 is TGTGCCAGCACCCCTTGGGGGGCCACTGAAGCTTTCTTT. The chain has TRBV12-3 or TRBV12-4 and TRBJ1-1, with D possibly matching TRBD1 (6 bases). Trimming left V 7 bases short and J 4 bases short, with 13 bases between. This CDR3 contains 13 residues.

This clonotype was observed at least ten times. The V gene is TRBV29-1, the J gene TRBJ1-3, with D hard to call. CDR3 size: 13 residues. The germline gives CDR1 SQVTM, CDR2 ANQGSEA. V lost 2 bases to trimming and J lost 0 bases, with 5 bases between them. Here the CDR3 DNA reads TGCAGCGTTGAATCCAGCTCTGGAAACACCATATATTTT. Translated: CSVESSSGNTIYF.

This clonotype has a count of ten or more. J is TRBJ1-5 and V is TRBV2, with TRBD1 matching 7 bases. The CDR3 has 14 residues. Germline V gives CDR1 SNHLY, CDR2 FYNNEI. V shed 8 bases, J shed 2 bases, and the junction held 6 bases outside the gene matches. The chain's CDR3 is CASGTVTGNQPQHF. The DNA of the CDR3 is TGTGCCAGCGGGACAGTTACCGGCAATCAGCCCCAGCATTTT.

The CDR3 region has the DNA TGTGCCAGCAGCGACCTGACAGGGGCCTATGGCTACACCTTC. As protein: CASSDLTGAYGYTF. This rearrangement joins TRBV12-3 or TRBV12-4 to TRBJ1-2; 8 bases match TRBD1. J lost 4 bases, V lost 6 bases, and 7 bases had no gene match. The CDR3 sequence is 14 residues long.

At least ten counts were recorded for this clonotype. The chain links TRBV2 to TRBJ2-7; D might be TRBD1 or TRBD2, each matching 5 bases. Per germline, CDR1 SNHLY and CDR2 FYNNEI. This CDR3 is 14 amino acids long. Between the trimmed V and J ends, which lost 6 bases and 0 bases, there was a span of 12 bases. The CDR3 sequence is CASRPGSSSYEQYF. The DNA for the CDR3 is TGTGCCAGCAGGCCAGGGAGCAGCTCCTACGAGCAGTACTTC.

This clonotype came up a few times. The CDR3 nucleotides are TGTGCCAGCAGTTCACTAGTCGAGCAGTACTTC. Its protein is CASSSLVEQYF. This chain joins TRBV6-2 or TRBV6-3 and TRBJ2-7, with a possible D match to TRBD2 (5 bases). CDR3 length: 11 amino acids. Germline V gene data show CDR1 as MNHEY and CDR2 as SVGEGT. Between the trimmed V and J ends, which lost 4 bases and 6 bases, there was a span of 7 bases.

This clonotype was seen repeatedly, ten times or more. The rearrangement joins TRBV11-2 to TRBJ2-5; maybe TRBD2 (5 bases). V lost 5 bases, J lost 3 bases, and 13 bases lay in between. Germline CDR1 SGHAT, CDR2 FQNNGV. The CDR3 runs to 14 residues. CDR3 loop: CASSAGGREETQYF. CDR3 DNA sequence: TGTGCCAGCAGCGCTGGCGGGCGGGAAGAGACCCAGTACTTC.

This clonotype occurred many times. The rearrangement links TRBV20-1 to TRBJ1-6; D not certain. The length of the CDR3 is 17 residues. Germline CDR1 is DFQATT and CDR2 is SNEGSKA (reference sequence). The V and J ends lost 3 bases and 0 bases respectively, with 15 bases between them. The CDR3 DNA follows: TGCAGTGCTAGCGCACGCCTTACACGCTCCTATAATTCACCCCTCCACTTT. It specifies CSASARLTRSYNSPLHF.

This clonotype came up many times. The genes are TRBV6-2 or TRBV6-3 and TRBJ2-7, with TRBD2 identical over 7 bases. V lost 2 bases and J lost 4; bases outside the gene matches: 5. The CDR3 is 14 amino acids. Germline V gene data show CDR1 as MNHEY and CDR2 as SVGEGT. CDR3 nucleotide sequence: TGTGCCAGCAGTTACACGGTTAGCGGGTACGAGCAGTACTTC. Translating gives CASSYTVSGYEQYF.

This chain connects TRBV6-5 to TRBJ1-2, with D hard to call. The germline CDR1 and CDR2 sequences are MNHEY and SVGAGI. The CDR3 loop spans 15 amino acids. Between the trimmed V and J ends, which lost 6 bases and 1 base, there was a span of 15 bases. The CDR3 spells CASRFPEALNYGYTF. The CDR3 DNA follows: TGTGCCAGCAGGTTCCCCGAGGCTCTTAACTATGGCTACACCTTC.

This chain connects TRBV19 to TRBJ1-5; no clear D gene. Trimming removed 1 base at V and 4 bases at J, with 11 bases between. CDR1 and CDR2 (germline): LNHDA, SQIVND (reference sequence). This CDR3 has 15 amino acids. The CDR3 DNA reads as TGTGCCAGTAGTATAGTCGGCACAGAGAATCAGCCCCAGCATTTT. Its translation: CASSIVGTENQPQHF.

Concerning this clonotype itself: A much larger clonotype is one base distant, so this may be a read error. This sequence joins TRBV30 and TRBJ2-7; no clear D gene. The germline CDR1 and CDR2 sequences are GTSNPN and SVGIG (reference sequence). There are 11 residues in the CDR3. V lost 5 bases, J lost 6 bases, and 11 bases lay in between. CDR3 region: CAWSWGLEQYF. The CDR3 DNA sequence: TGTGCCTGGTCCTGGGGTCTCGAGCAGTACTTC.

This clonotype showed up many times. V usage is TRBV5-1 and J usage is TRBJ1-2; no clear D gene. The V and J ends lost 0 bases and 7 bases respectively, with 10 bases between them. CDR3 length: 13 amino acids. The V gene's germline CDR1 is SGHRS and CDR2 YFSETQ. CDR3 in amino acids: CASSLDPAGGYTF. The CDR3 DNA reads TGCGCCAGCAGCTTGGATCCTGCTGGTGGCTACACCTTC.

At least ten counts were recorded for this clonotype. This chain uses TRBV19 with TRBJ2-2; no definite D call. Germline-derived CDR1 and CDR2 are LNHDA and SQIVND (reference sequence). Trimming stripped 6 bases from V and 4 bases from J, with 9 bases between. The CDR3 extends over 13 amino acids. The CDR3, as DNA: TGTGCCAGTAGGAAGGGTCTCACCGGGGAGCTGTTTTTT. This translates into CASRKGLTGELFF.

This clonotype was recorded at least ten times. This chain connects TRBV27 to TRBJ2-7; the match to TRBD2 covers 7 bases. Looked up from germline, CDR1 is MNHEY and CDR2 is SMNVEV (reference sequence). This CDR3 comprises 16 residues. The J segment lost 0 bases and the V segment lost 4 bases, leaving 9 bases of the junction unmatched. The CDR3 sequence: CASSSEVSGDSYEQYF. In DNA form, the CDR3 reads TGTGCCAGCAGTTCTGAGGTGAGCGGGGACTCCTACGAGCAGTACTTC.

This clonotype has a count of ten or more. This rearrangement joins TRBV18 to TRBJ1-5; no clear D. The germline CDR1 and CDR2 sequences are KGHSH and LQKENI. This CDR3 spans 14 amino acids. V lost 4 bases to trimming and J lost 0 bases, with 7 bases between them. In nucleotides, the CDR3 is TGTGCCAGCTCACGGTGGGATAGCAATCAGCCCCAGCATTTT. This sequence encodes CASSRWDSNQPQHF.

The sample holds many counts of this clonotype. The V call is TRBV24-1, the J call TRBJ2-5; 9 positions match TRBD1. Germline V CDR1 and CDR2: KGHDR, SFDVKD. V was pared by 9 bases and J by 5 bases, with 3 bases of the junction left unmatched. This CDR3 has 12 residues. The CDR3: CATGTGFETQYF. The CDR3, as DNA: TGTGCCACCGGGACAGGGTTCGAGACCCAGTACTTC.

This clonotype was seen a single time. The chain recombines TRBV6-2 or TRBV6-3 with TRBJ2-2; perhaps TRBD2 as D (5 bases). Trimming took 7 bases from V and 0 from J, leaving 9 bases between them. The CDR3 has 14 amino acids. Germline loops: CDR1 MNHEY, CDR2 SVGEGT. Written as DNA, the CDR3 is TGTGCCAGCAAACCACTAGCGAACACCGGGGAGCTGTTTTTT. It codes for CASKPLANTGELFF.

At least ten counts were recorded for this clonotype. V is TRBV5-1 and J is TRBJ1-1; D is possibly TRBD1 (6 bases). From germline, CDR1 is SGHRS and CDR2 YFSETQ. The CDR3 spans 14 residues. Trimming removed 4 bases from V and 7 bases from J, with 17 bases in between. The CDR3 protein is CASSRPGDRGEAFF. The CDR3, as DNA: TGCGCCAGCAGCCGGCCAGGGGATCGTGGTGAAGCTTTCTTT. The full variable domain, rest sourced from reference TRBV5-1 and TRBJ1-1, is KAGVTQTPRYLIKTRGQQVTLSCSPISGHRSVSWYQQTPGQGLQFLFEYFSETQRNKGNFPGRFSGRQFSNSRSEMNVSTLELGDSALYLCASSRPGDRGEAFFGQGTRLTVV.

This clonotype was detected ten times or more. J is TRBJ1-1 and V is TRBV28, with TRBD1 as a possible D gene (5 bases). The CDR3 runs 15 residues. The germline V and J ends were trimmed by 7 bases and 6 bases, with 21 bases remaining between them. Looked up from germline, CDR1 is MDHEN and CDR2 is SYDVKM. The CDR3 DNA reads as TGTGCCAGCATCCCAGCTCCCTACATAGGGGCTGAAGCTTTCTTT. Amino acids: CASIPAPYIGAEAFF. The variable domain in full, with the rest retrieved from reference TRBV28 and TRBJ1-1, is DVKVTQSSRYLVKRTGEKVFLECVQDMDHENMFWYRQDPGLGLRLIYFSYDVKMKEKGDIPEGYSVSREKKERFSLILESASTNQTSMYLCASIPAPYIGAEAFFGQGTRLTVV.

The J gene is TRBJ2-7, the V gene TRBV6-1; 12 bases match TRBD2. In germline, CDR1 is MNHNS, CDR2 SASEGT. Losses at the gene ends were 1 base for V and 3 bases for J; bases not matched to a gene: 1. CDR3 length: 15 residues. The CDR3, as DNA: TGTGCCAGCAGTGAAGAGACTAGCGGGAGCTACGAGCAGTACTTC. It yields the protein CASSEETSGSYEQYF.